This T cell receptor (beta chain) stems from a study of PD-1 blockade in classical Hodgkin lymphoma. Relapses following autologous stem cell transplantation were seen in all patients, with brentuximab vedotin exposure varying. The CDR3 sequence is 15 residues long. Germline V gene sequence: CDR1 GTSNPN, CDR2 SVGIG (reference sequence). Trimming pared 4 bases from V and 1 base from J, leaving 11 bases between. Repertoires were generated with immunoSEQ multiplex PCR, while TCRdb's copy carries only in-frame clones and drops some. The data show tens of thousands of clones, around 80% seen once. Sequenced material: peripheral blood mononuclear cells (PBMCs), taken before the second cycle of nivolumab. The chain uses TRBV30 and TRBJ2-6; TRBD1 might be the D (5 bases). The TCR originated in a human donor with classical Hodgkin lymphoma. The CDR3 sequence is CAWNPQVSGANVLTF. Written as DNA, the CDR3 is TGTGCCTGGAACCCACAGGTATCTGGGGCCAACGTCCTGACTTTC.